The 19 T cell receptor beta chains presented below share a single source sample, sequenced in a study of T cells in Graves' hyperthyroidism and ophthalmopathy. Authors of the study amplified TCR beta CDR3 regions from RNA transcripts. HTBI primers drove first-round RT-PCR of the TCR CDR3. TCRdb re-derived calls from the multiplex PCR reads in MiXCR, one entry per CDR3 protein. The sample lists around 500,000 distinct CDR3 sequences; approximately 15% were seen once. The sample taken for sequencing was blood. These receptors all come from a woman aged 18-30 years with Graves' hyperthyroidism.

This clonotype has a count of ten or more. This rearrangement joins TRBV3-1 to TRBJ1-6, with TRBD1 matching 7 bases. Germline trimming cut 1 base from V and 9 bases from J; bases unmatched to any gene: 3. The germline CDR1 and CDR2 sequences are LGHDT and YNNKEL (reference sequence). The CDR3 loop spans 14 amino acids. This chain's CDR3 is CASSQGQGGSPLHF. The CDR3, as DNA: TGTGCCAGCAGCCAAGGACAGGGCGGTTCACCCCTCCACTTT.

This clonotype has at least ten counts. V is TRBV6-2 or TRBV6-3 and J is TRBJ1-2; weak D call: TRBD1 (5 bases). The CDR3 has 14 amino acids. Trimming left V 7 bases short and J 3 bases short, with 15 bases between. Germline CDR1 is MNHEY and CDR2 is SVGEGT. CDR3 region: CASNPGQFYYGYTF. CDR3 nucleotide sequence: TGTGCCAGCAATCCAGGGCAGTTCTACTATGGCTACACCTTC.

This clonotype was seen repeatedly, ten times or more. The genes are TRBV30 and TRBJ1-6; D might be TRBD1 (5 bases). Germline lookup yields CDR1 GTSNPN and CDR2 SVGIG (reference sequence). Trimming removed 2 bases at V and 4 bases at J, with 9 bases between. CDR3 length: 14 residues. In nucleotides, the CDR3 is TGTGCCTGGAGTCCGGGACGGTATAATTCACCCCTCCACTTT. Amino acids: CAWSPGRYNSPLHF.

The CDR3 nucleotides read TGCGCCAGCAGGTGGGGGGATTTCAATGAGCAGTTCTTC. It codes for CASRWGDFNEQFF. The chain links TRBV5-1 to TRBJ2-1, with a tentative D call TRBD2 (6 bases). The CDR3 covers 13 residues. V was clipped by 5 bases and J by 6 bases, with 12 bases between them. Germline V gene data show CDR1 as SGHRS and CDR2 as YFSETQ. The full variable domain, in which reference TRBV5-1 and TRBJ2-1 provide the parts outside the CDR3, is KAGVTQTPRYLIKTRGQQVTLSCSPISGHRSVSWYQQTPGQGLQFLFEYFSETQRNKGNFPGRFSGRQFSNSRSEMNVSTLELGDSALYLCASRWGDFNEQFFGPGTRLTVL.

There are many counts of this clonotype. The gene calls are TRBV7-6 and TRBJ1-2; D possibly corresponds to TRBD1 (5 bases). This CDR3 has 16 amino acids. V lost 5 bases, J lost 0 bases, and 16 bases lay in between. CDR1 and CDR2 (germline): SGHVS, FNYEAQ. This chain's CDR3 is CASSRQRDGTNYGYTF. The CDR3 bases are TGTGCCAGCAGCCGACAACGGGACGGGACTAACTATGGCTACACCTTC. The variable domain in full, completed from reference TRBV7-6 and TRBJ1-2, reads GAGVSQSPRYKVTKRGQDVALRCDPISGHVSLYWYRQALGQGPEFLTYFNYEAQQDKSGLPNDRFSAERPEGSISTLTIQRTEQRDSAMYRCASSRQRDGTNYGYTFGSGTRLTVV.

About this clonotype itself: This may be a read error: a much more frequent sequence differs by one nucleotide. V and J are TRBV5-1 and TRBJ2-1; no reliable D call. V was shortened by 3 bases and J by 0 bases, with 10 bases between the two germline ends. CDR1 and CDR2 (germline): SGHRS, YFSETQ. The length of the CDR3 is 15 residues. The CDR3 here is CASSSAQASYNEQFF. The CDR3 DNA sequence: TGCGCCAGCAGCTCGGCCCAGGCCTCCTACAATGAGCAGTTCTTC.

Of note for this clonotype: Germline and junction disagree at one end, which may indicate a read error. The chain joins TRBV5-1 to TRBJ1-2, with D possibly matching TRBD1 (5 bases). From germline, CDR1 is SGHRS and CDR2 YFSETQ. CDR3 length: 12 amino acids. The CDR3 sequence: CACSSQGGGYTF. Written as DNA, the CDR3 is TGCGCCTGCAGCTCGCAGGGAGGGGGCTACACCTTC.

This clonotype was recorded at least ten times. The gene calls are TRBV11-2 and TRBJ2-7; D is uncertain. V lost 5 bases to trimming and J lost 2 bases, with 13 bases between them. Germline values: CDR1 SGHAT, CDR2 FQNNGV. The CDR3 is made up of 14 amino acids. The CDR3 nucleotides are TGTGCCAGCAGCCTCAAGGTTTACACCTACGAGCAGTACTTC. It is translated as CASSLKVYTYEQYF.

This clonotype was recorded many times. The chain employs TRBV30 and TRBJ2-7; 9 positions agree with TRBD1. The CDR3 is 14 amino acids. Germline trimming cut 1 base from V and 7 bases from J; bases unmatched to any gene: 8. Per the germline V gene, CDR1 is GTSNPN and CDR2 is SVGIG (reference sequence). The CDR3 region is CAWSAPGQGGEQYV. CDR3 DNA sequence: TGTGCCTGGAGTGCTCCGGGACAGGGTGGGGAGCAGTACGTC.

This clonotype was observed at least ten times. V is TRBV10-3 and J is TRBJ1-1; TRBD1 is a possible D gene (6 bases). The germline CDR1 and CDR2 sequences are ENHRY and SYGVKD. Trimming took off 9 bases at V and 0 bases at J, with 14 bases between the two ends. This CDR3 region has 14 residues. The CDR3: CAMWGGSLNTEAFF. Written as DNA, the CDR3 is TGTGCCATGTGGGGGGGCAGTTTGAACACTGAAGCTTTCTTT.

This clonotype has at least ten counts. J is TRBJ1-2 and V is TRBV18, with D uncertain. The germline gives CDR1 KGHSH, CDR2 LQKENI. This CDR3 comprises 14 residues. Trimming removed 4 bases from V and 4 bases from J, with 13 bases in between. The CDR3 DNA follows: TGTGCCAGCTCACACCCGGATCGACCCTATGGCTACACCTTC. Translation gives CASSHPDRPYGYTF.

The gene calls are TRBV5-1 and TRBJ2-2; 8 bases are shared with TRBD1. This CDR3 is 15 amino acids long. Per the germline V gene, CDR1 is SGHRS and CDR2 is YFSETQ. Germline trimming cut 4 bases from V and 1 base from J; bases unmatched to any gene: 3. The CDR3 DNA is TGCGCCAGCAGCGCCGGGACAGGGAACACCGGGGAGCTGTTTTTT. Translated, it gives CASSAGTGNTGELFF.

A few counts support this clonotype. A much larger clone is a single base away; this may be a read error. The chain is built from TRBV5-1 and TRBJ2-3; D ambiguous. Per the germline V gene, CDR1 is SGHRS and CDR2 is YFSETQ. CDR3 length: 13 amino acids. CDR3 region: CVSSFYGTDTQYF. The CDR3 coding sequence is TGCGTCAGCAGCTTCTATGGCACAGATACGCAGTATTTT.

The J gene is TRBJ1-3, the V gene TRBV27; D remains unclear. V shed 5 bases and J shed 4 bases, with 12 bases lying between them. The CDR3 contains 14 residues. CDR1 is MNHEY and CDR2 is SMNVEV in the germline V gene (reference sequence). The CDR3 loop is CASSLRAYGNTIYF. For the CDR3, the DNA is TGTGCCAGCAGTCTCCGGGCTTACGGAAACACCATATATTTT.

V is TRBV7-2 and J is TRBJ2-1; 10 bases fit TRBD2. Per the germline V gene, CDR1 is SGHTA and CDR2 is FQGNSA. V shed 5 bases, J shed 8 bases, and the junction held 9 bases outside the gene matches. This CDR3 is built from 15 residues. The CDR3 DNA is TGTGCCAGCAGCCTCAGCGGGAGGGCCATTGATGAGCAGTTCTTC. It translates to CASSLSGRAIDEQFF.

This clonotype has ten or more counts. The chain employs TRBV5-1 and TRBJ1-3; D is uncertain. CDR3 length equals 15 residues. Germline V lookup: CDR1 SGHRS, CDR2 YFSETQ. With 0 bases removed from V and 0 bases from J, the gap between germline ends came to 7 bases. The CDR3 nucleotides read TGCGCCAGCAGCTTGGGACTGGCCTCTGGAAACACCATATATTTT. It encodes CASSLGLASGNTIYF.

This clonotype has a count of ten or more. The V gene is TRBV7-2, the J gene TRBJ1-2; possible D gene TRBD1, 6 bases. Germline V gene data show CDR1 as SGHTA and CDR2 as FQGNSA. Trimming cost V 5 bases and J 0 bases, with 16 bases left between them. CDR3 size: 16 residues. The CDR3 loop is CASSRNQGRANYGYTF. Here the CDR3 DNA reads TGTGCCAGCAGCCGAAATCAGGGGAGGGCTAACTATGGCTACACCTTC.

The CDR3 region has the DNA TGTGCCAGCAGACCGTCTGGGACAGGGATAAATCAGCCCCAGCATTTT. Amino acids: CASRPSGTGINQPQHF. V gene TRBV11-2 combines with J gene TRBJ1-5, with 9 bases that match TRBD1. Germline V gives CDR1 SGHAT, CDR2 FQNNGV. V lost 6 bases, J lost 4 bases, and 10 bases stayed unmatched. This CDR3 comprises 16 residues.

Many counts were recorded for this clonotype. This rearrangement joins TRBV29-1 to TRBJ1-4; D may be TRBD1 (5 bases). Per germline, CDR1 SQVTM and CDR2 ANQGSEA. This CDR3 comprises 14 residues. The germline V and J ends were trimmed by 3 bases and 5 bases, with 13 bases remaining between them. CDR3 region: CSVDAQEINEKLFF. The CDR3 nucleotides are TGCAGCGTTGACGCACAGGAGATAAATGAAAAACTGTTTTTT.